The 31 T cell receptor beta chains in this list originate from one sample, sequenced in a study of response to subunit inactivated influenza vaccine. From the RT-PCR reads, TCRdb called clonotypes with MiXCR, one entry per CDR3 protein. Of a few hundred thousand distinct CDR3 sequences in the sample, about 11% were seen once. This same sample was also taken into another study, of T cells expressing NK-cell markers. That paper adds: TCR beta cDNA was made by 5'RACE template switching with UMIs.

This material consisted of PBMCs from blood, taken on the day of vaccination. The source of these receptors is a man aged 45-65 years who received an inactivated influenza vaccine.

J is TRBJ2-7 and V is TRBV6-1; tentative D call: TRBD2 (7 bases). Germline-derived CDR1 and CDR2 are MNHNS and SASEGT. The CDR3 is 14 residues long. The V and J ends lost 7 bases and 3 bases respectively, with 16 bases between them. The CDR3 sequence is CASTQGGVGYEQYF. CDR3 DNA sequence: TGTGCCAGCACCCAAGGGGGGGTCGGCTACGAGCAGTACTTC.

In its sample, this clonotype was seen a few times. V gene TRBV11-3 combines with J gene TRBJ2-5, with 10 bases that match TRBD1. The germline gives CDR1 SGHNT, CDR2 YENEEA. Trimming at V came to 5 bases and at J to 5 bases, leaving 5 bases not matched to a gene. The CDR3 runs to 14 residues. The CDR3 coding sequence is TGTGCCAGCAGCAAGACAGGGGGCCGGGAGACCCAGTACTTC. Its protein is CASSKTGGRETQYF.

The chain links TRBV5-1 to TRBJ2-4; the D is unclear. The CDR3 is 17 residues long. The V and J ends lost 4 bases and 6 bases respectively, with 23 bases between them. Germline loops: CDR1 SGHRS, CDR2 YFSETQ. Here the CDR3 reads CASSVGSGPVARNIQYF. As DNA, the CDR3 is TGCGCCAGCAGCGTTGGGTCCGGCCCCGTGGCCCGAAACATTCAGTACTTC.

The table lists this clonotype with a few counts. The genes are TRBV5-6 and TRBJ2-1, with D tentatively TRBD2 (5 bases). Germline CDR1 is SGHDT and CDR2 is YYEEEE. The length of the CDR3 is 14 residues. The V end was cut by 6 bases, the J end by 5 bases, with 15 bases between. The CDR3 region is CASIFVEVHNEQFF. The CDR3, as DNA: TGTGCCAGCATCTTCGTGGAGGTTCACAATGAGCAGTTCTTC. Looking up the rest from reference TRBV5-6 and TRBJ2-1 gives the full variable domain: DAGVTQSPTHLIKTRGQQVTLRCSPKSGHDTVSWYQQALGQGPQFIFQYYEEEERQRGNFPDRFSGHQFPNYSSELNVNALLLGDSALYLCASIFVEVHNEQFFGPGTRLTVL.

In its sample, this clonotype was seen many times. The chain has TRBV7-2 and TRBJ2-7, with TRBD2 identical over 10 bases. CDR3 length equals 15 residues. V shed 4 bases, J shed 2 bases, and the junction held 5 bases outside the gene matches. CDR1 and CDR2 from the germline V gene are SGHTA and FQGNSA. Written as DNA, the CDR3 is TGTGCCAGCAGCTCGGGACTAGCGTTCACCTACGAGCAGTACTTC. Its translation: CASSSGLAFTYEQYF. Drawing the rest from reference TRBV7-2 and TRBJ2-7, the complete variable domain is GAGVSQSPSNKVTEKGKDVELRCDPISGHTALYWYRQSLGQGLEFLIYFQGNSAPDKSGLPSDRFSAERTGGSVSTLTIQRTQQEDSAVYLCASSSGLAFTYEQYFGPGTRLTVT.

This clonotype has just a few counts. The chain links TRBV15 to TRBJ2-5; the D call may be TRBD1 or TRBD2 (6 bases each). Germline lookup yields CDR1 LNHNV and CDR2 YYDKDF (reference sequence). The CDR3 covers 14 residues. V shed 1 base and J shed 5 bases, with 11 bases lying between them. CDR3 in amino acids: CATSRGGTSETQYF. CDR3 DNA: TGTGCCACCAGCAGAGGCGGGACATCGGAGACCCAGTACTTC.

In this sample, this clonotype turned up a few times. The V call is TRBV7-9, the J call TRBJ1-4; no clear D. CDR1 is SEHNR and CDR2 is FQNEAQ in the germline V gene (reference sequence). The CDR3 consists of 13 residues. V lost 5 bases to trimming and J lost 3 bases, with 7 bases between them. In DNA, the CDR3 is TGTGCCAGCAGCCTGGATCCTAATGAAAAACTGTTTTTT. This translates into CASSLDPNEKLFF.

This clonotype was detected only a few times. The chain carries TRBV19 and TRBJ2-2; perhaps TRBD2 as D (6 bases). The CDR3 contains 17 residues. Germline CDR1 and CDR2: LNHDA and SQIVND (reference sequence). Trimming removed 3 bases at V and 10 bases at J, with 24 bases between. Here the CDR3 DNA reads TGTGCCAGTAGTATCCCGCTAGCGAGGACCAAGCGTGAGGAGCTGTTTTTT. Protein product: CASSIPLARTKREELFF.

This clonotype was picked up a small number of times. The chain joins TRBV6-1 to TRBJ1-5; no clear D gene. The germline V gene has CDR1 MNHNS and CDR2 SASEGT. The CDR3 runs 13 residues. Trimming shortened V by 6 bases and J by 0 bases, and 6 bases separated the two germline ends. CDR3 DNA sequence: TGTGCCAGCAGACGGAGTAGCAATCAGCCCCAGCATTTT. Its protein product is CASRRSSNQPQHF.

This clonotype was picked up a small number of times. The V call is TRBV6-1, the J call TRBJ1-1; D remains unclear. This CDR3 comprises 12 residues. Trimming pared 6 bases from V and 11 bases from J, leaving 16 bases between. Germline loops: CDR1 MNHNS, CDR2 SASEGT. The CDR3 protein is CASRKEDLQAFF. The CDR3 DNA sequence: TGTGCCAGCAGGAAGGAGGACTTACAGGCTTTCTTT.

This clonotype was seen only a few times. The chain is built from TRBV3-1 and TRBJ2-2; perhaps TRBD1 as D (6 bases). Germline lookup yields CDR1 LGHDT and CDR2 YNNKEL (reference sequence). V lost 5 bases and J 7 bases, leaving 11 bases between the germline ends. There are 13 residues in the CDR3. As DNA, the CDR3 is TGTGCCAGCAGCGCCGGGACAATCGGGGAGCTGTTTTTT. Protein product: CASSAGTIGELFF.

This chain uses TRBV6-1 with TRBJ2-1; 9 bases map to TRBD1. Germline values: CDR1 MNHNS, CDR2 SASEGT. The CDR3 totals 11 residues. The V segment lost 5 bases and the J segment 16 bases; nucleotides outside the gene matches: 6. CDR3 bases: TGTGCCAGCAGTCAACGGGACAGGGAATTCTTC. This translates into CASSQRDREFF.

This sequence joins TRBV6-1 and TRBJ2-5, with 8 positions matching TRBD1. From germline, CDR1 is MNHNS and CDR2 SASEGT. Unmatched junction bases numbered 10, after V lost 5 bases and J lost 5 bases. The CDR3 totals 15 residues. The CDR3 nucleotides are TGTGCCAGCAGTCCCCGGACAGGGAGTAGGGAGACCCAGTACTTC. Protein: CASSPRTGSRETQYF.

This clonotype was counted only a few times. The chain is built from TRBV11-2 and TRBJ2-1; 7 nucleotides line up with TRBD1. Germline V gene lookup returns CDR1 SGHAT and CDR2 FQNNGV. The V and J ends lost 2 bases and 4 bases, in that order; junction bases with no gene match: 14. The CDR3 loop spans 18 amino acids. The CDR3 DNA follows: TGTGCCAGCAGCTTAAACGGTCCACAGGGGAGAAAGTACAATGAGCAGTTCTTC. Its translation is CASSLNGPQGRKYNEQFF.

This clonotype was recorded a few times. V and J are TRBV29-1 and TRBJ2-7, with no clear D. There are 12 residues in the CDR3. Germline V gene sequence: CDR1 SQVTM, CDR2 ANQGSEA. V dropped 4 bases and J dropped 2 bases, with 9 bases sitting between them. The CDR3 reads CSVVAATYEQYF. The CDR3 region has the DNA TGCAGCGTTGTCGCAGCCACCTACGAGCAGTACTTC.

This chain connects TRBV4-3 to TRBJ2-1; 9 nucleotides align to TRBD2. CDR3 size: 16 residues. Looked up from germline, CDR1 is LGHNA and CDR2 is YSLEER. V gave up 4 bases and J gave up 4 bases; unmatched junction bases: 8. CDR3 sequence reads: CASSLTLAGLYNEQFF. For the CDR3, the DNA is TGCGCCAGCAGCCTGACCCTAGCGGGGTTGTACAATGAGCAGTTCTTC.

The chain employs TRBV15 and TRBJ2-5; D is unresolved. Germline lookup yields CDR1 LNHNV and CDR2 YYDKDF (reference sequence). Trimming removed 0 bases at V and 5 bases at J, with 16 bases between. The length of the CDR3 is 16 residues. The CDR3 bases are TGTGCCACCAGCAGAGATAACCCTACCGTAGGGGAGACCCAGTACTTC. Its protein product is CATSRDNPTVGETQYF.

The chain uses TRBV5-1 and TRBJ2-1, with TRBD1 identical over 8 bases. The CDR3 extends over 15 amino acids. V was pared by 3 bases and J by 2 bases, with 4 bases of the junction left unmatched. CDR1 and CDR2 (germline): SGHRS, YFSETQ. The CDR3 loop reads CASSWTTGAYNEQFF. The DNA of the CDR3 is TGCGCCAGCAGCTGGACGACAGGGGCCTACAATGAGCAGTTCTTC.

This clonotype was seen only a few times. This CDR3 is CASSSWGAGNQPQHF. CDR3 in DNA: TGTGCCAGCAGTTCTTGGGGGGCTGGCAATCAGCCCCAGCATTTT. The chain has TRBV27 and TRBJ1-5; TRBD1 is a possible D gene (6 bases). CDR1 is MNHEY, CDR2 SMNVEV, per germline (reference sequence). The germline V and J ends were trimmed by 4 bases and 2 bases, with 12 bases remaining between them. The CDR3 has 15 amino acids.

The chain uses TRBV5-6 and TRBJ1-5, with D unclear. Trimming removed 1 base at V and 4 bases at J, with 9 bases between. The germline CDR1 and CDR2 sequences are SGHDT and YYEEEE. The CDR3 is 14 residues long. The CDR3 bases are TGTGCCAGCAGCTTGTCCGCAACTAATCAGCCCCAGCATTTT. Its protein product is CASSLSATNQPQHF.

This clonotype showed up just a few times. V and J are TRBV20-1 and TRBJ2-3; 7 bases agree with TRBD2. Germline V lookup: CDR1 DFQATT, CDR2 SNEGSKA (reference sequence). J lost 2 bases, V lost 5 bases, and 7 bases had no gene match. This CDR3 contains 14 residues. The CDR3 reads CSAGVGGNTDTQYF. In DNA, the CDR3 is TGCAGTGCTGGAGTGGGGGGGAACACAGATACGCAGTATTTT.

Points on this clonotype: A much larger clone differs by one base, so this may be a read error. The chain has TRBV4-3 and TRBJ2-7; TRBD1 aligns across 11 bases. V lost 1 base to trimming and J lost 9 bases; unmatched junction nucleotides: 17. Germline V CDR1 and CDR2: LGHNA, YSLEER. The CDR3 sequence is 18 residues long. CDR3 protein: CASSQGTGGLSHFMRQYF. The CDR3 DNA reads as TGCGCCAGCAGCCAAGGGACAGGGGGCCTCTCCCACTTTATGAGGCAGTACTTC.

In this sample, this clonotype turned up a few times. J is TRBJ2-7 and V is TRBV5-1, with TRBD2 matching over 9 bases. There are 16 residues in the CDR3. Looked up from germline, CDR1 is SGHRS and CDR2 is YFSETQ. V lost 0 bases and J lost 1; bases outside the gene matches: 5. In nucleotides, the CDR3 is TGCGCCAGCAGCTTGGCGGCTAGCGGGGCTTCCTACGAGCAGTACTTC. Its translation: CASSLAASGASYEQYF.

This clonotype was detected a few times. This chain links TRBV11-2 with TRBJ2-1; the D gene is possibly TRBD2 (5 bases). The germline V gene encodes CDR1 SGHAT and CDR2 FQNNGV. The germline V and J ends were trimmed by 3 bases and 4 bases, with 13 bases remaining between them. This CDR3 spans 15 amino acids. CDR3 sequence: CASSLDSAAYNEQFF. The CDR3 DNA follows: TGTGCCAGCAGCTTGGATAGCGCGGCTTACAATGAGCAGTTCTTC.

J is TRBJ2-7 and V is TRBV20-1; 9 nucleotides agree with TRBD2. Germline loops: CDR1 DFQATT, CDR2 SNEGSKA (reference sequence). The V gene end was trimmed by 2 bases and the J gene end by 7 bases; junction bases not matched to a gene: 3. The CDR3 runs 12 residues. CDR3 region: CSARLLAGEQYF. As DNA, the CDR3 is TGCAGTGCTAGACTCCTAGCGGGGGAGCAGTACTTC.

This clonotype was seen more than once but under ten times. The chain links TRBV7-8 to TRBJ1-5, with D possibly matching TRBD1 (6 bases). Germline CDR1 reads SGHVS; CDR2 reads FQNEAQ. This CDR3 spans 14 amino acids. Trimming cost V 5 bases and J 5 bases, with 13 bases left between them. The CDR3 protein is CASSPSTGDQPQHF. Here the CDR3 DNA reads TGTGCCAGCAGCCCCTCGACAGGAGATCAGCCCCAGCATTTT.

There are a few counts of this clonotype. The germline gene is not matched at one end of the junction; a read error may be the cause. This rearrangement joins TRBV4-2 to TRBJ2-1, with D unclear. The CDR3 consists of 13 residues. CDR1 and CDR2 from the germline V gene are LGHNA and YNFKEQ. For the CDR3, the DNA is TGTGCCAGCAGCCAAGATCGTTTAGGGCTAGTTGTCTTC. It codes for CASSQDRLGLVVF.

The gene calls are TRBV7-6 and TRBJ2-5, with TRBD2 matching 15 bases. The junction had 17 bases not matched to a gene; V was cut back by 2 bases and J by 4 bases. Germline V lookup: CDR1 SGHVS, CDR2 FNYEAQ. This CDR3 has 21 residues. CDR3 residues: CASSLPTDYRTSGREGETQYF. In nucleotides, the CDR3 is TGTGCCAGCAGCTTACCAACCGACTATCGGACTAGCGGGAGGGAGGGAGAGACCCAGTACTTC.

In this sample, this clonotype turned up many times. The chain couples TRBV27 to TRBJ1-6; TRBD1 agrees at 7 bases. The CDR3 is 17 residues long. The germline CDR1 and CDR2 sequences are MNHEY and SMNVEV (reference sequence). Unmatched junction bases numbered 13, after V lost 3 bases and J lost 8 bases. The CDR3 is CASSLTGYVAVDSPLHF. The DNA of the CDR3 is TGTGCCAGCAGTTTGACAGGGTACGTGGCTGTGGATTCACCCCTCCACTTT.

This clonotype was counted only a few times. The chain has TRBV29-1 and TRBJ2-3; 7 nucleotides line up with TRBD2. The germline CDR1 and CDR2 sequences are SQVTM and ANQGSEA. V dropped 7 bases and J dropped 0; count of bases not matched to a gene: 4. The CDR3 has 13 amino acids. CDR3 in DNA: TGCAGCGGGGGGGGTGTGAGCACAGATACGCAGTATTTT. Amino acid sequence: CSGGGVSTDTQYF.

This clonotype was detected ten times or more. The chain is built from TRBV4-2 and TRBJ2-1, with D maybe TRBD1 (5 bases). There are 15 residues in the CDR3. The germline V gene encodes CDR1 LGHNA and CDR2 YNFKEQ. Deletions cut 0 bases from V and 2 bases from J, with 8 bases between. CDR3 DNA sequence: TGTGCCAGCAGCCAAGACAGGGTCCCCTACAATGAGCAGTTCTTC. Residues: CASSQDRVPYNEQFF.